Listed below are T cell receptor beta chains from one sample, sequenced in a study of cytomegalovirus exposure and HLA in healthy donors. Assay: immunoSEQ multiplex PCR; the TCRdb copy retains only in-frame clones and omits some. The sample lists over 200,000 clones, over 80% occurring once. The specimen was PBMCs. The receptors shown here come from a woman in her forties in good health and CMV-seropositive. Both conserved end residues are part of each CDR3. D genes are given only for firm matches.

v_gene: TRBV11-3; d_gene: NA; CDR3aa: CASSLDLSTDTQYF
v_gene: TRBV28; d_gene: NA; CDR3aa: CASRWQNSPLHF
v_gene: TRBV7-2; d_gene: TRBD1; CDR3aa: CASSLTGVGNTIYF
v_gene: TRBV7-9; d_gene: TRBD1; CDR3aa: CASSSDGQGRTNEKLFF
v_gene: TRBV5-1; d_gene: NA; CDR3aa: CASSTRWRETQYF
v_gene: TRBV9; d_gene: NA; CDR3aa: CASSVDPEPYSNQPQHF
v_gene: TRBV4-1; d_gene: NA; CDR3aa: CASSQFLGHSSGNTIYF
v_gene: TRBV5-4; d_gene: NA; CDR3aa: CASSLSGTNEKLFF
v_gene: TRBV13; d_gene: NA; CDR3aa: CASSLRQRADPEAFF
v_gene: TRBV10-1; d_gene: TRBD2; CDR3aa: CASSGEGSGKNEQFF
v_gene: TRBV5-6; d_gene: NA; CDR3aa: CAVGEGGSYEQYF
v_gene: TRBV4-3; d_gene: NA; CDR3aa: CASSQELSRGTNTGELFF
v_gene: TRBV6-6; d_gene: TRBD1; CDR3aa: CASSYSEAGGETQYF
v_gene: TRBV9; d_gene: NA; CDR3aa: CASSAQQGLAEAFF
v_gene: TRBV11-3; d_gene: NA; CDR3aa: CASSLGHNTGELFF